These T cell receptor beta chains were read from a single sample in a study of OX40 agonist ivuxolimab in advanced cancers. Profiling relied on immunoSEQ multiplex PCR, and the TCRdb table lists in-frame clones only, not all of them. The sample shows around 87,000 clones, 90% to 95% of them seen only once. The sample here was CD4+ or CD8+ T cells sorted from blood, taken in a trial of the OX40 agonist ivuxolimab. The receptor set was obtained from an adult with an advanced solid tumor such as melanoma, head and neck, liver or kidney cancer. CDR3s include the opening cysteine and the closing phenylalanine or tryptophan. A row's size may be missing; if present it is once, few, many or a size class.

clone_size,v_call,cdr3_aa
-,TRBV4-1,CASSPPTSGGENTGELFF
-,TRBV5-6,CASSLSQGRNYGYTF
once,TRBV30,CAWSVGYEQYF
-,TRBV11-2,CASSQPVGLRDYEQYF
-,TRBV6-4,CASSDSGQGYTF
-,TRBV11-2,CASSVSGTTNYGYTF
-,TRBV12-5,CASGWGTEYFSGNTIYF
-,TRBV19,CATQTGGHSYEQYF
-,TRBV13,CASSNGLAGGYKSSTDTQYF
-,TRBV5-1,CASSSLTGGTEAFF
-,TRBV10-1,CAILLGQGTDTQYF
-,TRBV6-5,CASSYGQGTEAFF
-,TRBV19,CASSIVLVGNEQFF
-,TRBV27,CASSTSHTGELFF
-,TRBV29-1,CSVVADTQYF
-,TRBV5-1,CASSLTGSDGEQYF
-,TRBV4-1,CASRPRRDREMNTEAFF
-,TRBV10-2,CASSVSDTGTQYF
-,TRBV28,CASSSHRGTQYF
few,TRBV30,CAWSETGYGYTF
-,TRBV6-5,CASSYEGRGTEAFF
-,TRBV4-1,CASSQEGYGRSDYGYTF
-,TRBV14,CASSHRDNSYEQYF
-,TRBV23-1,CARSGDTF
-,TRBV4-1,CASSKPTDNTDTQYF
-,TRBV9,CASSGDGRNTEAFF
-,TRBV13,CASSRGLAVADTQYF
-,TRBV6-6,CASSPGPLGTDTQYF
-,TRBV4-3,CASSQGVGNYGYTF
-,TRBV10-3,CAISQGATNEKLFF
once,TRBV5-6,CASSFDGSGNTIYF
-,TRBV5-1,CASSSEVVAGETQYF
-,TRBV6-5,CASSYSGRNTEAFF
once,TRBV15,CATSSGEGNTGELFF
-,TRBV28,CASSLGLNTEAFF
once,TRBV5-6,CASSSYYEQYF
-,TRBV5-8,CASRLREQGNQPQHF
-,TRBV10-1,CASSELWPGELFF
-,TRBV27,CASSLSVPGTTPNQPQHF
-,TRBV28,CASSFPGTERTYEQYF
once,TRBV6-4,CASSDLGRDGDYNEQFF
-,TRBV11-2,CASSVPDTQYF
-,TRBV27,CASSLLGDRGYEQFF
-,TRBV19,CASSMREDRGSPLHF
-,TRBV4-1,CASSQVSSGNNEQFF
-,TRBV7-9,CASSLKGVRGQETQYF
-,TRBV12-5,CASGLNPGVGANEQFF
once,TRBV4-1,CASSQDQGVTDTQYF
-,TRBV6-6,CASSGQGTDTQYF
-,TRBV15,CATSRDNGGGQKQFF
-,TRBV19,CASSETGFLVHQQYF
-,TRBV19,CASSDREEETQYF
-,TRBV9,CASSLKSYVRAGENNEQFF
few,TRBV13,CASSSRQAHYEQYF
-,TRBV7-9,CASSFSGQGTTQYF